A selection of T cell receptor beta chains follows, all from one sample in a study of Ad26.COV2.S vaccination and SARS-CoV-2 variants. TCRdb keeps only in-frame clones here, not all; method: immunoSEQ multiplex PCR. The sample consists of about 410,000 clones, more than 85% of them appearing once. The sequencing here drew on peripheral blood, taken in a trial of Ad26.COV2.S vaccine versus placebo. Source of these receptors: a person between 18 and 65 years old who received the Ad26.COV2.S COVID-19 vaccine or a placebo. Each CDR3 is given without its conserved first and last residue.

v_call,cdr3_length,j_call,cdr3_aa
TRBV7-2,12,TRBJ2-3,ASSLNPSLGTQY
TRBV30,13,TRBJ2-5,AWLLLTGDQETQY
TRBV4-1,13,TRBJ2-6,ASSQVGPGANVLT
TRBV27,9,TRBJ2-5,ASMGVGTQY
TRBV7-2,9,TRBJ2-3,ASSPKDTQY
TRBV6-5,13,TRBJ1-1,ASSYTRMGYTEAF
TRBV13,15,TRBJ2-1,ASSLRTWPSSYNEQF
TRBV5-5,9,TRBJ1-1,ASSFWREAF
TRBV4-2,11,TRBJ2-2,ASSQVVSRELF
TRBV4-1,15,TRBJ2-6,ASSPHRGRTGANVLT
TRBV7-9,11,TRBJ2-1,ASQPYFQNEQF
TRBV19,13,TRBJ2-1,ASSKSGGSQNEQF
TRBV5-4,11,TRBJ2-1,ASSRVIMGEQF
TRBV19,13,TRBJ1-5,ASSKTGGPNQPQH
TRBV18,10,TRBJ1-6,ASGREGSPLH
TRBV4-3,16,TRBJ1-3,ASSRTGNPSLSGNTIY
TRBV5-1,10,TRBJ2-5,ASSRDQETQY
TRBV5-4,13,TRBJ1-3,ASSPDRFSGNTIY
TRBV7-8,9,TRBJ1-1,ASSFGTEAF
TRBV6-1,14,TRBJ1-3,ASSETTGFTGNTIY
TRBV2,12,TRBJ2-7,ASSYLQGSYEQY
TRBV15,14,TRBJ2-1,ATSRDMRASYNEQF
TRBV27,16,TRBJ2-2,ATATGTSGGFNTGELF
TRBV9,12,TRBJ2-7,ASSASGGVYEQY
TRBV7-2,13,TRBJ2-7,ASSPRGRLVHEQY